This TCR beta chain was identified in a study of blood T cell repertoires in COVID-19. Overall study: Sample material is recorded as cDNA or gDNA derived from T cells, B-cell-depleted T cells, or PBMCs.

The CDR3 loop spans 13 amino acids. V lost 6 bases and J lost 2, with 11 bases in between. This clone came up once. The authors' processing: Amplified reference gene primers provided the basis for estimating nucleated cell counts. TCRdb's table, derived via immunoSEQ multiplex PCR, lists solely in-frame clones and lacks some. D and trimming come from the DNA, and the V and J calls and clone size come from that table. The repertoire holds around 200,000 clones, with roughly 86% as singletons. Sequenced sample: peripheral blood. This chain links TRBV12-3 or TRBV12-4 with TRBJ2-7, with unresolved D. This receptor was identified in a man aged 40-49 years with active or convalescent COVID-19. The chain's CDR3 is CASRRRPPYEQYF. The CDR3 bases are TGTGCCAGCAGAAGGCGGCCTCCCTACGAGCAGTACTTC.